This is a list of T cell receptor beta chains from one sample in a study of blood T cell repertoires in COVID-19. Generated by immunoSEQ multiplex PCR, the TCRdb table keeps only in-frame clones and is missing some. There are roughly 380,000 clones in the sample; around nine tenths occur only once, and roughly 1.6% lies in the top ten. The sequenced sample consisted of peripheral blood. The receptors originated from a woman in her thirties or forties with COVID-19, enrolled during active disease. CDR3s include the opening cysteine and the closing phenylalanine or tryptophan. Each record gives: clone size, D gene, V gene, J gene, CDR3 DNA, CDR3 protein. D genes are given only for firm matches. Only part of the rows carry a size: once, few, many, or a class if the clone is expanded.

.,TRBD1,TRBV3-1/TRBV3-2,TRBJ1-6,TGTGCCAGCAGCCAAGAGTCCCCGGGACAGGGGGTTAAGAGAGATAATTCACCCCTCCACTTT,CASSQESPGQGVKRDNSPLHF
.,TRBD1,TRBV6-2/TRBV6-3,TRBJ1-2,TGTGCCAGCAGCTATCTCCAGGGGGGCCGAAACTATGGCTACACCTTC,CASSYLQGGRNYGYTF
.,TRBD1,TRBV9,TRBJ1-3,TGTGCCAGCAGCGTTACAGAGCAGGGGGCGTATGGAAACACCATATATTTT,CASSVTEQGAYGNTIYF
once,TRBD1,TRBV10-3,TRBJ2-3,TGTGCCATCAGTGACGCCGGACAGGGAACAGATACGCAGTATTTT,CAISDAGQGTDTQYF
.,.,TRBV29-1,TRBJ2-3,TGCAGCGTACCCCCGGCCCTAGCTGGTACAGATACGCAGTATTTT,CSVPPALAGTDTQYF
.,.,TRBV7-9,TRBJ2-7,TGTGCCAGCAGCCCCAGCTCCTACGAGCAGTACTTC,CASSPSSYEQYF
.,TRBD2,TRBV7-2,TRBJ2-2,TGTGCCAGCAGCGGGCGGACTAGCGGGTTTGACGGGGAGCTGTTTTTT,CASSGRTSGFDGELFF
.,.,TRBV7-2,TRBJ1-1,TGTGCCAGCAGCTTAGACCCCTTTGGGCAGGGATGGGCGAACACTGAAGCTTTCTTT,CASSLDPFGQGWANTEAFF
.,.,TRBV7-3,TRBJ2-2,TGTGCCAGCAGCTCTTCAGGAAACCCCGGGGAGCTGTTTTTT,CASSSSGNPGELFF
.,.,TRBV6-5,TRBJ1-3,TGTGCCAGCAGTTACGTCGGCCAGGGAGGAAACACCATATATTTT,CASSYVGQGGNTIYF
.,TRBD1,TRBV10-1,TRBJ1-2,TGCGCCAGCAAACTAAAGACAGGGGAGTATGGCTACACCTTC,CASKLKTGEYGYTF
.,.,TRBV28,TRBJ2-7,TGTGCCAGCTCAGGAAGGCTCTACGAGCAGTACTTC,CASSGRLYEQYF
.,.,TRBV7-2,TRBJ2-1,TGTGCCAGCAGCTTACGTCCAGGGGCGATCGACTCCAATGAGCAGTTCTTC,CASSLRPGAIDSNEQFF
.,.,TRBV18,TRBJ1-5,TGTGCCAGCTCACCAGGAGTTAATCAGCCCCAGCATTTT,CASSPGVNQPQHF
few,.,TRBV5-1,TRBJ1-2,TGCGCCAGCAGCTCGGGAGGGTTCTATGGCTACACCTTC,CASSSGGFYGYTF
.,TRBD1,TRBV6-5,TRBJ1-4,TGTGCCAGCACTTGGACAGGGCGGGGTGAAAAACTGTTTTTT,CASTWTGRGEKLFF
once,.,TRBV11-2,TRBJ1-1,TGTGCCAGCAGCTTAGCAGGTAGTTACACTGAAGCTTTCTTT,CASSLAGSYTEAFF
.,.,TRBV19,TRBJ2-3,TGTGCCAGTAGTATAATAGAACAGGGCACAGATACGCAGTATTTT,CASSIIEQGTDTQYF
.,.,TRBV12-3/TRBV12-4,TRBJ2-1,TGTGCCAGCAGTTTAAGGAGCTACAATGAGCAGTTCTTC,CASSLRSYNEQFF
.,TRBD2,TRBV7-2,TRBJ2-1,TGTGCCAGCAGTCCCACCGGGACTAGCGGGATTAATGAGCAGTTCTTC,CASSPTGTSGINEQFF
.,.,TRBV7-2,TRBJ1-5,TGTGCCAGCAGCTTATCAGCGTCCAATCAGCCCCAGCATTTT,CASSLSASNQPQHF
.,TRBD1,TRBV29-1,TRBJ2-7,TGCAGCGTCTTGACAGGGGGCTACGAGCAGTACTTC,CSVLTGGYEQYF
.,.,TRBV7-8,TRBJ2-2,TGTGCCAGCAGCTCCGTACAGGGCCCCGGGGAGCTGTTTTTT,CASSSVQGPGELFF
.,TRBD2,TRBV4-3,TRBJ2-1,TGCGCCCGCAGCCGGTGGGGTGGCGGGGGGGCGGTTGAGCAGTTCTTC,CARSRWGGGGAVEQFF
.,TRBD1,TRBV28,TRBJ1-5,TGTGCCAGCAGTAAAACTAGGGGGCTGAGCAATCAGCCCCAGCATTTT,CASSKTRGLSNQPQHF
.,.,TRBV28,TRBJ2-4,TGTGCCAGCAGCACTCTAGCCAAAAACATTCAGTACTTC,CASSTLAKNIQYF
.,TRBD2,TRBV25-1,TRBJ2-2,TGTGCCAGCACCGGGGGGGCCGGGGAGCTGTTTTTT,CASTGGAGELFF
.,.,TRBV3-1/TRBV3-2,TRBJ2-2,TGTGCCAGCAGCCAACTAGACACCGGGGAGCTGTTTTTT,CASSQLDTGELFF
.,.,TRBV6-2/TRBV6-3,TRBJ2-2,TGTGCCAGCAGATACAACCCGGGGTTAATCCCCGGGGAGCTGTTTTTT,CASRYNPGLIPGELFF
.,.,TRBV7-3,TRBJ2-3,TGTGCCAGCAGCTTAATTAGCGCAGATACGCAGTATTTT,CASSLISADTQYF
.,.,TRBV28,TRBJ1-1,TGTGCCAGCAGTTTATCACGGGGCACTGAAGCTTTCTTT,CASSLSRGTEAFF
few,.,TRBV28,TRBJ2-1,TGTGCCAGCAGTTCCCCGACAAGGGGCGATGAGCAGTTCTTC,CASSSPTRGDEQFF
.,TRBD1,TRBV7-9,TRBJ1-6,TGTGCCAGCGCGGGACAGGGGAATTCACCCCTCCACTTT,CASAGQGNSPLHF
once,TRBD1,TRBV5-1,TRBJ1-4,TGCGCCAGCAGCCTCGGACAGGGGAATGAAAAACTGTTTTTT,CASSLGQGNEKLFF
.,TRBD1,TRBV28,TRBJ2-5,TGTGCCAGCAGTGAGACAGGGGGCCTCGAGACCCAGTACTTC,CASSETGGLETQYF
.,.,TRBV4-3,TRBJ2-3,TGCGCCAGCAGCCAAGATTGGTCTAGCAGCACAGATACGCAGTATTTT,CASSQDWSSSTDTQYF
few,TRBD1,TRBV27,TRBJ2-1,TGTGCCAGCAGCAGACAGGGTACGAATGAGCAGTTCTTC,CASSRQGTNEQFF
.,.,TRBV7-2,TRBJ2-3,TGTGCCAGCAGCCCACTAGATACGCAGTATTTT,CASSPLDTQYF
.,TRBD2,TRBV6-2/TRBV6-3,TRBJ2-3,TGTGCCAGCAGTTTCACGCGACTAGCGGGGTATCTCACAGATACGCAGTATTTT,CASSFTRLAGYLTDTQYF
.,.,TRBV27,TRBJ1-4,TGTGCCAGCAGTTTTCGAGGGTTGACATCAGAAAAACTGTTTTTT,CASSFRGLTSEKLFF
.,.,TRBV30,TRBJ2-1,TGTGCCTGGAGTGGAGACAATGAGCAGTTCTTC,CAWSGDNEQFF
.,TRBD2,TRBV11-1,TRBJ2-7,TGTGCCAGCAGCTTATTCGTAGCGGGGCAGTTCGACGAGCAGTACTTC,CASSLFVAGQFDEQYF
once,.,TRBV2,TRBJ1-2,TGTGCCAGCAGTGAAGGGCGGCAGAGCTATGGCTACACCTTC,CASSEGRQSYGYTF
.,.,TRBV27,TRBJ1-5,TGTGCCAGCAGTCCCCAGGTCCATTACAATCAGCCCCAGCATTTT,CASSPQVHYNQPQHF
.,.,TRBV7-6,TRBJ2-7,TGTGCCAGCAGCTTAGCGGTATCGGGCGGGGGCTCCTGGAGCTCCTACGAGCAGTACTTC,CASSLAVSGGGSWSSYEQYF
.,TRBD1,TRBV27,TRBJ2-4,TGTGCCAGCAGGCCATCGGGACAGGGGAAAAACATTCAGTACTTC,CASRPSGQGKNIQYF
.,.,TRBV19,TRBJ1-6,TGTGCCAGTAGTAAAAGAGGACAGAGTAATTCACCCCTCCACTTT,CASSKRGQSNSPLHF
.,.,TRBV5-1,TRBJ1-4,TGCGCCAGCAGCTTGGAGTGGGGGAGGGCCGAAAAACTGTTTTTT,CASSLEWGRAEKLFF
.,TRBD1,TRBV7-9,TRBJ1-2,TGTGCCAGCAGCCAAGGACAGGGGGCCTATGGCTACACCTTC,CASSQGQGAYGYTF
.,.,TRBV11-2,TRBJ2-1,TGTGCCAGCAGCCTAAGGACTGGGGGGAGCTCCTACAATGAGCAGTTCTTC,CASSLRTGGSSYNEQFF
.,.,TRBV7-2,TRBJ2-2,TGTGCCAGCAGCCTCTTAAGTCCATTACTAAACACCGGGGAGCTGTTTTTT,CASSLLSPLLNTGELFF
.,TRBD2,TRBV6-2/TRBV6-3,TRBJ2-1,TGTGCCAGCAGTTACCCTGTTCAGGGGACTAGCAGCTACAATGAGCAGTTCTTC,CASSYPVQGTSSYNEQFF
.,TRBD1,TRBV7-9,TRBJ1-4,TGTGCCAGCAGCTCACCTACCCAGGGGGCCGGTAATGAAAAACTGTTTTTT,CASSSPTQGAGNEKLFF
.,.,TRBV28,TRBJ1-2,TGTGCCACCCCAGGGAGGGCTAACTATGGCTACACCTTC,CATPGRANYGYTF
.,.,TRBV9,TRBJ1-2,TGTGCCAGCTCCCGGTCAGCAGGCTATGGCTACACCTTC,CASSRSAGYGYTF
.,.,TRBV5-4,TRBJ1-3,TGTGCCAGCAGCTTGGTCGGTGGAAACACCATATATTTT,CASSLVGGNTIYF
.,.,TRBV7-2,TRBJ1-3,TGTGCCAGCAGCTTAGACACCACTGGAAACACCATATATTTT,CASSLDTTGNTIYF
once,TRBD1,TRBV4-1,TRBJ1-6,TGCGCCAGCAGCCCCGCTGGGACAGTTTATAATTCACCCCTCCACTTT,CASSPAGTVYNSPLHF